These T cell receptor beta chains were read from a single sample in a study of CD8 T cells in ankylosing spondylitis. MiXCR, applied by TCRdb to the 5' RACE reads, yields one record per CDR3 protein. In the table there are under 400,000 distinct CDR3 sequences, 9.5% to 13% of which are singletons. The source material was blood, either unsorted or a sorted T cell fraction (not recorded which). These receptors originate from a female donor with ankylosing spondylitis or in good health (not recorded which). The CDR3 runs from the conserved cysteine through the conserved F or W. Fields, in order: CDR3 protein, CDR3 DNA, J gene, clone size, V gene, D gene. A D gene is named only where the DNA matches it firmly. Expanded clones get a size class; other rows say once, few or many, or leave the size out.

CDR3aa: CASSLAQASWETQYF
CDR3nt: TGTGCCAGCAGCTTAGCGCAGGCTAGTTGGGAGACCCAGTACTTC
j_gene: TRBJ2-5
abundance: few
v_gene: TRBV7-9
d_gene: NA

CDR3aa: CASRVSLNTEAFF
CDR3nt: TGTGCCAGCAGGGTCAGCCTGAACACTGAAGCTTTCTTT
j_gene: TRBJ1-1
abundance: NA
v_gene: TRBV12-3/TRBV12-4
d_gene: NA

CDR3aa: CASSLTGGTGELFF
CDR3nt: TGTGCCAGCAGCCTTACAGGTGGCACCGGGGAGCTGTTTTTT
j_gene: TRBJ2-2
abundance: many
v_gene: TRBV2
d_gene: NA

CDR3aa: CSASGRRNTGELFF
CDR3nt: TGCAGTGCTAGCGGCAGGAGAAACACCGGGGAGCTGTTTTTT
j_gene: TRBJ2-2
abundance: many
v_gene: TRBV20-1
d_gene: NA

CDR3aa: CASSLLGFEGYTF
CDR3nt: TGTGCCAGCAGTTTATTGGGATTTGAGGGCTACACCTTC
j_gene: TRBJ1-2
abundance: many
v_gene: TRBV12-3/TRBV12-4
d_gene: NA

CDR3aa: CASSLEGLNQPQHF
CDR3nt: TGCGCCAGCAGCTTGGAGGGGCTCAATCAGCCCCAGCATTTT
j_gene: TRBJ1-5
abundance: many
v_gene: TRBV5-1
d_gene: NA

CDR3aa: CSAPMNTEAFF
CDR3nt: TGCAGTGCTCCCATGAACACTGAAGCTTTCTTT
j_gene: TRBJ1-1
abundance: NA
v_gene: TRBV20-1
d_gene: NA

CDR3aa: CASSFGPQGQPNEKLFF
CDR3nt: TGTGCCAGCAGCTTTGGTCCACAGGGACAGCCTAATGAAAAACTGTTTTTT
j_gene: TRBJ1-4
abundance: NA
v_gene: TRBV7-8
d_gene: TRBD1

CDR3aa: CASSQDRTEGIQYF
CDR3nt: TGCGCCAGCAGCCAAGATCGGACAGAGGGTATTCAGTACTTC
j_gene: TRBJ2-4
abundance: many
v_gene: TRBV4-1
d_gene: NA

CDR3aa: CSARTGLAGGPVYKTDTQYF
CDR3nt: TGCAGTGCTAGAACGGGACTAGCGGGAGGGCCCGTCTATAAGACAGATACGCAGTATTTT
j_gene: TRBJ2-3
abundance: many
v_gene: TRBV20-1
d_gene: TRBD2

CDR3aa: CASSSDRGRYGYTF
CDR3nt: TGTGCCAGCAGCTCGGACAGGGGACGGTATGGCTACACCTTC
j_gene: TRBJ1-2
abundance: NA
v_gene: TRBV14
d_gene: TRBD1

CDR3aa: CASSHTPGGSSADTQYF
CDR3nt: TGCGCCAGCAGTCACACACCTGGCGGGAGTAGCGCAGATACGCAGTATTTT
j_gene: TRBJ2-3
abundance: many
v_gene: TRBV5-1
d_gene: TRBD2

CDR3aa: CASSQGLATQETQYF
CDR3nt: TGCGCCAGCAGCCAAGGACTAGCGACACAAGAGACCCAGTACTTC
j_gene: TRBJ2-5
abundance: NA
v_gene: TRBV5-1
d_gene: TRBD2

CDR3aa: CASSIGLAGVKNIQYF
CDR3nt: TGTGCCAGCAGCATCGGACTAGCGGGAGTCAAAAACATTCAGTACTTC
j_gene: TRBJ2-4
abundance: many
v_gene: TRBV7-2
d_gene: TRBD2

CDR3aa: CAIQKLASSTDTQYF
CDR3nt: TGTGCCATCCAAAAACTAGCGTCTAGCACAGATACGCAGTATTTT
j_gene: TRBJ2-3
abundance: many
v_gene: TRBV10-3
d_gene: TRBD2

CDR3aa: CASSVSSSWTGELFF
CDR3nt: TGCGCCAGCAGCGTGTCCTCATCCTGGACCGGGGAGCTGTTTTTT
j_gene: TRBJ2-2
abundance: many
v_gene: TRBV5-1
d_gene: NA

CDR3aa: CSAVSGTEAFF
CDR3nt: TGCAGTGCTGTCAGTGGCACTGAAGCTTTCTTT
j_gene: TRBJ1-1
abundance: many
v_gene: TRBV20-1
d_gene: NA